Following are 25 T cell receptor beta chains from one sample sequenced in a study of identical twins. In TCRdb, the 5' RACE reads were re-called with MiXCR into one record per CDR3 protein. The table includes some 790,000 distinct CDR3 sequences, about 20% detected once. These data also featured in a second study, about T cells expressing NK-cell markers.

Source material: PBMCs. The origin of the receptors is a woman aged 18-35 years in good health.

This clonotype was seen many times. The chain couples TRBV12-3 or TRBV12-4 to TRBJ1-1; a weak D match, TRBD1 (5 bases). The CDR3 is made up of 14 amino acids. V dropped 1 base and J dropped 2 bases, with 8 bases sitting between them. The chain's CDR3 is CASSLGTTNTEAFF. CDR3 sequence (DNA): TGTGCCAGCAGTTTAGGGACAACTAACACTGAAGCTTTCTTT.

This chain uses TRBV12-3 or TRBV12-4 with TRBJ1-1; D possibly corresponds to TRBD1 (5 bases). Trimming took off 2 bases at V and 10 bases at J, with 8 bases between the two ends. CDR3 length: 11 residues. CDR3 region: CASSLQGGAFF. The CDR3, as DNA: TGTGCCAGCAGTTTACAGGGTGGAGCTTTCTTT.

This clonotype has more than one count but fewer than ten. DNA of the CDR3: TGTGCCAGCAGCAAAGGGGCAGGGATGTCGGGGGCCAACGTCCTGACTTTC. Encoded protein: CASSKGAGMSGANVLTF. The chain combines TRBV21-1 with TRBJ2-6; the table's D gene call, TRBD1, was not cross checked with the DNA. TRBV21-1 is a pseudogene locus. The CDR3 is 17 residues long.

This clonotype has only a few counts. CDR3 amino acids: CASTSYRGFNEQFF. The CDR3 DNA reads TGTGCCAGCACCTCTTATCGGGGATTCAATGAGCAGTTCTTC. The gene calls are TRBV5-5 and TRBJ2-1; tentative D call: TRBD2 (5 bases). The CDR3 is 14 residues long. V was shortened by 6 bases and J by 6 bases, with 16 bases between the two germline ends. Germline loops: CDR1 SGHKS, CDR2 YYEKEE (reference sequence).

This clonotype was seen more than once but under ten times. The rearrangement links TRBV29-1 to TRBJ2-2; 8 bases are a match to TRBD2. Trimming took 5 bases from V and 2 from J; bases not matched to a gene: 4. Germline-derived CDR1 and CDR2 are SQVTM and ANQGSEA. The CDR3 consists of 14 residues. The CDR3, as DNA: TGCAGCGTTCGACTAGCGCCAAACACCGGGGAGCTGTTTTTT. Translating gives CSVRLAPNTGELFF.

This chain links TRBV20-1 with TRBJ2-1; 11 nucleotides match TRBD2. From germline, CDR1 is DFQATT and CDR2 SNEGSKA (reference sequence). Germline trimming cut 1 base from V and 8 bases from J; bases unmatched to any gene: 10. The CDR3 consists of 16 residues. The CDR3 sequence: CSARVVTSGSGDEQFF. CDR3 sequence (DNA): TGCAGTGCTAGAGTTGTCACTAGCGGGAGTGGCGATGAGCAGTTCTTC.

This clonotype appeared many times. The chain joins TRBV4-3 to TRBJ2-2; weak D call: TRBD1 (6 bases). The ends were cut back, 1 base at V and 1 base at J, with 16 bases in the middle. The V gene's germline CDR1 is LGHNA and CDR2 YSLEER. The CDR3 has 18 residues. In DNA form, the CDR3 reads TGCGCCAGCAGCCAAGGATACAGGGCCCGAAAGAACACCGGGGAGCTGTTTTTT. It translates to CASSQGYRARKNTGELFF.

The chain links TRBV7-9 to TRBJ2-7; 12 bases fit TRBD1. This CDR3 has 15 amino acids. V trimming: 2 bases; J trimming: 4 bases; junction bases outside the gene matches: 3. Looked up from germline, CDR1 is SEHNR and CDR2 is FQNEAQ (reference sequence). CDR3 region: CASSLKGQGAYEQYF. CDR3 sequence (DNA): TGTGCCAGCAGCTTAAAGGGACAGGGGGCGTACGAGCAGTACTTC.

This clonotype was detected many times. The chain joins TRBV20-1 to TRBJ1-2, with D perhaps matching TRBD1 (6 bases). This CDR3 is built from 12 residues. Germline V CDR1 and CDR2: DFQATT, SNEGSKA (reference sequence). Trimming stripped 6 bases from V and 9 bases from J, with 17 bases between. This CDR3 is CSAQIFQGSYTF. CDR3 DNA: TGCAGTGCGCAGATTTTTCAGGGGAGCTACACCTTC.

The CDR3 nucleotides are TGTGCCAGCAATCCTTTCTCCAATGAGCAGTTCTTC. Its protein is CASNPFSNEQFF. This sequence joins TRBV14 and TRBJ2-1, with unresolved D. Germline loops: CDR1 SGHDN, CDR2 FVKESK. Trimming shortened V by 7 bases and J by 6 bases, and 10 bases separated the two germline ends. The CDR3 is made up of 12 amino acids.

This chain connects TRBV12-3 or TRBV12-4 to TRBJ2-2; no clear D gene. The V end was cut by 8 bases, the J end by 5 bases, with 6 bases between. The CDR3 extends over 11 amino acids. Written as DNA, the CDR3 is TGTGCCAGCGCGGTAACCGGGGAGCTGTTTTTT. Translation: CASAVTGELFF.

The table lists this clonotype with a few counts. The rearrangement joins TRBV12-3 or TRBV12-4 to TRBJ2-1; 7 bases map to TRBD2. The V gene end was trimmed by 3 bases and the J gene end by 10 bases; junction bases not matched to a gene: 9. The CDR3 totals 14 residues. CDR3: CASSLGGVLEEQFF. As DNA, the CDR3 is TGTGCCAGCAGTTTGGGGGGGGTCTTGGAGGAGCAGTTCTTC.

This clonotype was counted between two and nine times. For the CDR3, the DNA is TGCGCCAGCAGCCAAGATCTCGGGTCAGTTTACGAGCAGTACTTC. Its protein is CASSQDLGSVYEQYF. The chain couples TRBV4-1 to TRBJ2-7; D not resolved. This CDR3 has 15 amino acids. Trimming took 0 bases from V and 4 from J, leaving 13 bases between them. Germline-derived CDR1 and CDR2 are MGHRA and YSYEKL.

This clonotype was picked up one time. The conserved closing phenylalanine or tryptophan is absent in this CDR3, likely reflecting a read error. V usage is TRBV20-1 and J usage is TRBJ2-5; a possible D gene is TRBD2 (5 bases). The CDR3 has 14 amino acids. Per the germline V gene, CDR1 is DFQATT and CDR2 is SNEGSKA (reference sequence). V was cut by 6 bases and J by 5 bases, with 19 bases left in between. CDR3 residues: CSAVAGINPETQYL. CDR3 nucleotide sequence: TGCAGTGCCGTCGCCGGGATTAACCCCGAGACCCAGTACCTC.

Note on this clonotype: Relative to the germline gene, one junction end is altered; a read error may explain this. This chain uses TRBV5-1 with TRBJ1-1, with D maybe TRBD1 (5 bases). The V gene's germline CDR1 is SGHRS and CDR2 YFSETQ. CDR3 length equals 15 residues. Written as DNA, the CDR3 is TGCGCCACCAAACCGGGCCCGGGGCCGAACACTGAAGATTTCTTT. It specifies CATKPGPGPNTEDFF.

The V gene is TRBV20-1, the J gene TRBJ2-7; 7 bases are a match to TRBD2. Trimming took 6 bases from V and 3 from J; bases not matched to a gene: 14. The CDR3 runs to 15 residues. Germline V lookup: CDR1 DFQATT, CDR2 SNEGSKA (reference sequence). CDR3 loop: CSAIQGGRTSYEQYF. The CDR3 DNA follows: TGCAGTGCCATCCAGGGAGGGCGGACCAGCTACGAGCAGTACTTC.

CDR3 nucleotide sequence: TGTGCCAGCAGCTCCACCCGTTTTGGGCTAGCGGGTTTCCAAGAGACCCAGTACTTC. This encodes CASSSTRFGLAGFQETQYF. The chain combines TRBV11-2 with TRBJ2-5; TRBD2 matches at 8 bases. CDR1 is SGHAT, CDR2 FQNNGV, per germline. The CDR3 runs to 19 residues. The trim removed 4 bases at V and 1 base at J, leaving 17 bases unmatched.

J is TRBJ1-1 and V is TRBV25-1; D gene unclear. Germline V gene data show CDR1 as MGHDK and CDR2 as SYGVNS. V lost 7 bases and J lost 9, with 15 bases in between. This CDR3 contains 12 residues. CDR3 amino acids: CASTSNSVQAFF. In DNA form, the CDR3 reads TGTGCCAGCACCTCTAACAGCGTTCAAGCTTTCTTT.

This chain uses TRBV5-1 with TRBJ2-5; unclear D gene. Looked up from germline, CDR1 is SGHRS and CDR2 is YFSETQ. The CDR3 consists of 14 residues. Trimming took off 4 bases at V and 2 bases at J, with 12 bases between the two ends. CDR3 sequence: CASSQPRTQETQYF. For the CDR3, the DNA is TGCGCCAGCAGCCAGCCACGCACACAAGAGACCCAGTACTTC.

A few counts support this clonotype. This sequence joins TRBV7-9 and TRBJ2-2; D remains unclear. The CDR3 totals 14 residues. Germline lookup yields CDR1 SEHNR and CDR2 FQNEAQ (reference sequence). The V end was cut by 5 bases, the J end by 5 bases, with 12 bases between. The CDR3 sequence is CASSPPFTTGELFF. CDR3 DNA: TGTGCCAGCAGCCCCCCCTTTACGACCGGGGAGCTGTTTTTT.

This clonotype was seen repeatedly, ten times or more. V is TRBV6-1 and J is TRBJ2-7, with a weak D call TRBD1 (6 bases). CDR1 is MNHNS and CDR2 is SASEGT in the germline V gene. CDR3 length: 14 amino acids. With 6 bases removed from V and 2 bases from J, the gap between germline ends came to 14 bases. The DNA for the CDR3 is TGTGCCAGCAGCAACCTCGGACAGACCTACGAGCAGTACTTC. It yields the protein CASSNLGQTYEQYF.

This clonotype was detected only a few times. This rearrangement joins TRBV20-1 to TRBJ1-2; the D is unclear. The V gene's germline CDR1 is DFQATT and CDR2 SNEGSKA (reference sequence). V lost 0 bases and J 6 bases, leaving 17 bases between the germline ends. The length of the CDR3 is 15 residues. In nucleotides, the CDR3 is TGCAGTGCTAGAGATCCCCAGGCCCCATCGAATGGCTACACCTTC. This translates into CSARDPQAPSNGYTF.

This clonotype appeared a few times. This chain uses TRBV27 with TRBJ2-5; TRBD2 matches at 8 bases. The CDR3 runs 16 residues. Germline assignment: CDR1 MNHEY and CDR2 SMNVEV (reference sequence). V was pared by 5 bases and J by 4 bases, with 12 bases of the junction left unmatched. The chain's CDR3 is CASSPQAGAGGETQYF. CDR3 nucleotides: TGTGCCAGCAGTCCTCAAGCGGGGGCAGGAGGAGAGACCCAGTACTTC.

In its sample, this clonotype was seen a few times. The chain uses TRBV9 and TRBJ2-7; weak D call: TRBD1 (5 bases). Germline-derived CDR1 and CDR2 are SGDLS and YYNGEE. This CDR3 is 14 amino acids long. V was shortened by 0 bases and J by 5 bases, with 12 bases between the two germline ends. CDR3 region: CASSVASGFNEQYF. The DNA for the CDR3 is TGTGCCAGCAGCGTAGCCTCAGGGTTCAACGAGCAGTACTTC.

The V and J genes are TRBV12-3 or TRBV12-4 and TRBJ2-2, with no clear D. The CDR3 totals 13 residues. V lost 10 bases and J 1 base, leaving 10 bases between the germline ends. CDR3 loop: CATNMRNTGELFF. CDR3 DNA sequence: TGTGCCACCAACATGAGGAACACCGGGGAGCTGTTTTTT.